The sample holds a few counts of the clone carrying this TCR beta chain. No antigen is known for it. This entry is derived from a study of cytomegalovirus exposure and HLA in healthy donors. Notes on the study in general: Reports showed the classifier diagnosing cytomegalovirus status with high specificity and sensitivity.

The PCR was carried out with 60 Vbeta primers and 13 Jbeta primers. Repertoires were generated with immunoSEQ multiplex PCR, while TCRdb's copy carries only in-frame clones and drops some. The sample lists 150,000 or so clones, over 65% occurring once. The CDR3 has 15 residues. V was pared by 2 bases and J by 7 bases, with 6 bases of the junction left unmatched. The germline gives CDR1 SGHRS, CDR2 YFSETQ. The rearrangement joins TRBV5-1 to TRBJ1-4, with 9 bases matching TRBD1. The sequencing input was PBMCs. This clonotype was obtained from a woman aged 40 to 50 in good health and CMV-seronegative. The CDR3 DNA is TGCGCCAGCAGCTTACAGGGGGCGCCAGCTGAAAAACTGTTTTTT. Amino acid sequence: CASSLQGAPAEKLFF.